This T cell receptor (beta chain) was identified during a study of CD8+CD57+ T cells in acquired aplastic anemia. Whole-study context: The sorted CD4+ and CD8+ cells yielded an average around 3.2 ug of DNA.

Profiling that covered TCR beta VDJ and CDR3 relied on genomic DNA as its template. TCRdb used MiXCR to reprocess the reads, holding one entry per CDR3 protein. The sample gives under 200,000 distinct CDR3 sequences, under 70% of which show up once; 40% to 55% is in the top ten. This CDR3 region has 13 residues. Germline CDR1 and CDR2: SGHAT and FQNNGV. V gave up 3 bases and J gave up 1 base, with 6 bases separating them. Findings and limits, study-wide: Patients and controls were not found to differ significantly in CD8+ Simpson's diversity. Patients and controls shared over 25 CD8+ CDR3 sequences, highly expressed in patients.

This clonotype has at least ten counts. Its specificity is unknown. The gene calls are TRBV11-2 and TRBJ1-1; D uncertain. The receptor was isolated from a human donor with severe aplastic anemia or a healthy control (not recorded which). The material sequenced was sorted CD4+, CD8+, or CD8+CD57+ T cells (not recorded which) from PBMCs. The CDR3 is CASSFNENTEAFF. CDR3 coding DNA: TGTGCCAGCAGCTTCAACGAGAACACTGAAGCTTTCTTT.